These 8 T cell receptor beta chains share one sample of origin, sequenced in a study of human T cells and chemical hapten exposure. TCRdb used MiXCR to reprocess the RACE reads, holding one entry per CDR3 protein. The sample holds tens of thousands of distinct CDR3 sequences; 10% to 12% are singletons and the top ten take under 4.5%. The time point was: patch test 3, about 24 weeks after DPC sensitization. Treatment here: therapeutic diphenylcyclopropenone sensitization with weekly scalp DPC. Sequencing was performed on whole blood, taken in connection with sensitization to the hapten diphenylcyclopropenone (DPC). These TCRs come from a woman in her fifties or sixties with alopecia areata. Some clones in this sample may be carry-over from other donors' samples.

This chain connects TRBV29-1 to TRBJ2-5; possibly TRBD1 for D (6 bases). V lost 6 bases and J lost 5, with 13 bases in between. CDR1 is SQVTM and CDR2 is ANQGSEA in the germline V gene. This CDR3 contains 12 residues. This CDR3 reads CSVGGQRETQYF. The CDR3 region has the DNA TGCAGCGTCGGAGGACAGCGGGAGACCCAGTACTTC.

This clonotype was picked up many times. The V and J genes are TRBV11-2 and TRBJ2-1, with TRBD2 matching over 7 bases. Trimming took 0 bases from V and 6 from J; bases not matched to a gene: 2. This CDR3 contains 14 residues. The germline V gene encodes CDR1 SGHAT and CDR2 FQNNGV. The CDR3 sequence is CASSLELAFNEQFF. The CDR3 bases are TGTGCCAGCAGCTTAGAACTAGCGTTCAATGAGCAGTTCTTC.

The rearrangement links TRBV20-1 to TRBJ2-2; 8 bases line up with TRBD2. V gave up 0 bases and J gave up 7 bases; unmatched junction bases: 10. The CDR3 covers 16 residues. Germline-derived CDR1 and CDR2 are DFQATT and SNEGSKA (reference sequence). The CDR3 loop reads CSARDPLAGAGGELFF. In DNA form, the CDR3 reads TGCAGTGCTAGAGATCCCCTAGCGGGTGCAGGCGGGGAGCTGTTTTTT.

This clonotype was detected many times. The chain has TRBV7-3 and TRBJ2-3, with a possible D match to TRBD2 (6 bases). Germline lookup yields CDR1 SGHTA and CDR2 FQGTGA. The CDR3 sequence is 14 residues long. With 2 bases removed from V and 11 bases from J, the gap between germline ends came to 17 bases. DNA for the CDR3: TGTGCCAGCAGCTTAGATCGCAGAGCGGAGGGGCAGTATTTT. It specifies CASSLDRRAEGQYF.

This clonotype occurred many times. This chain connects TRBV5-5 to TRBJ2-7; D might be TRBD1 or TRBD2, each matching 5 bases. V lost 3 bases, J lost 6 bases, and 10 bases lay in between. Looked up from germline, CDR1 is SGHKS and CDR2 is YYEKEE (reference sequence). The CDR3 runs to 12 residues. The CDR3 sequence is CASSSPGREQYF. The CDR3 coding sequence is TGTGCCAGCAGCTCCCCGGGGCGCGAGCAGTACTTC.

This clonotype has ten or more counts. The CDR3 DNA sequence: TGTGCCAGCAGCTTACGTGCTAGCGGGAGTCGGGTCACCGGGGAGCTGTTTTTT. Residues: CASSLRASGSRVTGELFF. The chain couples TRBV7-2 to TRBJ2-2; 10 bases match TRBD2. Germline values: CDR1 SGHTA, CDR2 FQGNSA. Trimming took 2 bases from V and 4 from J; bases not matched to a gene: 10. The CDR3 spans 18 residues.

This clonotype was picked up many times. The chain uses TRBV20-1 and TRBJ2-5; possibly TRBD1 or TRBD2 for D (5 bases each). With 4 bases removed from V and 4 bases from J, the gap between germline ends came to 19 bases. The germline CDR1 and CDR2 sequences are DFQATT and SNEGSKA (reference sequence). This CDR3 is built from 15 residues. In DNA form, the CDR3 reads TGCAGTGCTAACCCGGAAGCGGTAGGGGCAGAGACCCAGTACTTC. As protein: CSANPEAVGAETQYF.

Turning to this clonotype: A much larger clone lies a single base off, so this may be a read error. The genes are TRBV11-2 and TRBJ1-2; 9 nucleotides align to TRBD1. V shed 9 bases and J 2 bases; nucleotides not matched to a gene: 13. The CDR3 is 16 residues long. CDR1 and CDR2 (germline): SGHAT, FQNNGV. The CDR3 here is CARSPYGTGKNYGYTF. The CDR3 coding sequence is TGTGCCAGGAGCCCTTACGGGACAGGGAAGAACTATGGCTACACCTTC.